This T cell receptor (beta chain) is drawn from a study of stem cell transplantation in POMP-related autoinflammatory disease. The assay was immunoSEQ multiplex PCR, and TCRdb's table has in-frame clones only and misses some. The repertoire includes several thousand clones, over 80% of them detected once, and roughly 4.5% sits in the top ten. The study, taken as a whole, reports: Patients with PRAID showed a restricted number of unique TRB V-J gene pairings.

On this clone: The antigen is not known.

Germline values: CDR1 SGHVS, CDR2 FQNEAQ. The CDR3 is 14 amino acids. V shed 6 bases and J 4 bases; nucleotides not matched to a gene: 6. Sequencing used a CXCR5-defined cell subset from PBMCs. The chain combines TRBV7-8 with TRBJ1-5, with TRBD1 identical over 7 bases. This TCR was recovered from a human donor in good health. The DNA of the CDR3 is TGTGCCAGCAGTGACAGGGAGGGAAATCAGCCCCAGCATTTT. Translating it yields CASSDREGNQPQHF.